Below are 18 T cell receptor beta chains sequenced from a single sample in a study of shared clonotypes between healthy human individuals. Profiled with immunoSEQ multiplex PCR; TCRdb holds only in-frame clones, not every one. This table has about 690,000 clones, roughly 91% appearing once. Sequencing input: memory CD8+ T cells from PBMCs. As for subset: CD45RO+ cells pooled with CCR7-negative TemRA cells. These receptors were obtained from a man younger than 35 in good health. Some clones in this sample may be carry-over from other donors' samples.

This chain connects TRBV10-3 to TRBJ1-2, with D tentatively TRBD1 (6 bases). The CDR3 runs 17 residues. Deletions cut 1 base from V and 3 bases from J, with 18 bases between. In germline, CDR1 is ENHRY, CDR2 SYGVKD. This CDR3 reads CAISELGGLPRDYGYTF. CDR3 bases: TGTGCCATCAGTGAGTTAGGGGGACTCCCTCGTGACTATGGCTACACCTTC.

V is TRBV28 and J is TRBJ2-3, with D possibly matching TRBD2 (7 bases). Per the germline V gene, CDR1 is MDHEN and CDR2 is SYDVKM. CDR3 length: 16 residues. V lost 3 bases and J lost 4, with 17 bases in between. CDR3 nucleotide sequence: TGTGCCAGCAGTTTTTCCTCGGGGGGCCTCGCAGATACGCAGTATTTT. Its translation: CASSFSSGGLADTQYF.

The genes are TRBV7-9 and TRBJ1-5; 9 bases align to TRBD1. CDR1 is SEHNR and CDR2 is FQNEAQ in the germline V gene (reference sequence). The V gene end was trimmed by 6 bases and the J gene end by 3 bases; junction bases not matched to a gene: 0. This CDR3 is built from 13 residues. In DNA form, the CDR3 reads TGTGCCAGCAGACAGGGGGCCAATCAGCCCCAGCATTTT. Its protein product is CASRQGANQPQHF.

V is TRBV11-2 and J is TRBJ2-7; 10 positions agree with TRBD1. CDR1 and CDR2 (germline): SGHAT, FQNNGV. Unmatched junction bases numbered 9, after V lost 5 bases and J lost 5 bases. This CDR3 contains 15 residues. DNA of the CDR3: TGTGCCAGCAGCCCCGGTGGGACAGGGGTCCACGAGCAGTACTTC. Its translation is CASSPGGTGVHEQYF.

The CDR3 loop is CASSGAGGTRDEQFF. The CDR3 bases are TGTGCCAGCAGTGGGGCAGGGGGCACCAGGGATGAGCAGTTCTTC. The chain recombines TRBV6-6 with TRBJ2-1; 8 bases fit TRBD1. The CDR3 has 15 amino acids. CDR1 MNHNY and CDR2 SVGAGI come from the germline V gene (reference sequence). V lost 5 bases to trimming and J lost 8 bases; unmatched junction nucleotides: 11.

The CDR3 loop is CASSQEWELAGRGLSYNEQFF. The CDR3 DNA is TGCGCCAGCAGCCAAGAGTGGGAACTAGCGGGAAGGGGTTTGTCCTACAATGAGCAGTTCTTC. The gene calls are TRBV4-1 and TRBJ2-1; 10 nucleotides match TRBD2. Unmatched junction bases numbered 15, after V lost 0 bases and J lost 1 base. The germline V gene has CDR1 MGHRA and CDR2 YSYEKL. The CDR3 runs 21 residues.

This clone is a singleton in its sample. The chain employs TRBV6-5 and TRBJ2-2; no reliable D call. The germline CDR1 and CDR2 sequences are MNHEY and SVGAGI. The CDR3 sequence is 14 residues long. V dropped 2 bases and J dropped 8 bases, with 12 bases sitting between them. CDR3: CASSYVTSKGELFF. DNA for the CDR3: TGTGCCAGCAGTTACGTGACCTCGAAGGGGGAGCTGTTTTTT.

The chain joins TRBV6-5 to TRBJ2-2; D unresolved. Germline CDR1 is MNHEY and CDR2 is SVGAGI. Deletions cut 5 bases from V and 1 base from J, with 8 bases between. This CDR3 has 14 residues. The CDR3 region has the DNA TGTGCCAGCAGTCTCTCAGAGAACACCGGGGAGCTGTTTTTT. This gives the protein CASSLSENTGELFF.

V usage is TRBV28 and J usage is TRBJ2-7; 9 bases match TRBD1. Germline CDR1 is MDHEN and CDR2 is SYDVKM. The CDR3 is made up of 15 amino acids. V was pared by 4 bases and J by 2 bases, with 6 bases of the junction left unmatched. CDR3 region: CASSSRDRDAYEQYF. CDR3 DNA sequence: TGTGCCAGCAGTTCCCGGGACAGGGATGCCTACGAGCAGTACTTC.

A word on this clone: The sample carries other DNA sequences with the same CDR3. The rearrangement joins TRBV28 to TRBJ2-7; no reliable D call. Germline lookup yields CDR1 MDHEN and CDR2 SYDVKM. This CDR3 region has 13 residues. The V gene lost 2 bases and the J gene lost 1 base, with 6 bases spanning the gap. CDR3 loop: CASSLGHSYEQYF. Written as DNA, the CDR3 is TGTGCCAGCAGTTTAGGCCATTCCTACGAGCAGTACTTC.

The chain is built from TRBV9 and TRBJ2-5; D is possibly TRBD1 or TRBD2 (5 bases each). Germline V gene sequence: CDR1 SGDLS, CDR2 YYNGEE. The CDR3 loop spans 14 amino acids. V shed 6 bases and J shed 0 bases, with 12 bases lying between them. The CDR3 DNA follows: TGTGCCAGCACCCCGGGACCGAACCAAGAGACCCAGTACTTC. The encoded protein is CASTPGPNQETQYF. Together with reference TRBV9 and TRBJ2-5, the CDR3 gives the full variable domain: DSGVTQTPKHLITATGQRVTLRCSPRSGDLSVYWYQQSLDQGLQFLIQYYNGEERAKGNILERFSAQQFPDLHSELNLSSLELGDSALYFCASTPGPNQETQYFGPGTRLLVL.

The V call is TRBV6-6, the J call TRBJ2-7; D may be TRBD2 (6 bases). Trimming removed 6 bases from V and 6 bases from J, with 15 bases in between. This CDR3 has 13 residues. Germline CDR1 and CDR2: MNHNY and SVGAGI (reference sequence). The CDR3 loop reads CASSSGGDREQYF. The CDR3 region has the DNA TGTGCCAGCAGCTCCGGAGGGGACCGCGAGCAGTACTTC.

The chain has TRBV11-2 and TRBJ2-5, with a possible D match to TRBD1 (5 bases). The length of the CDR3 is 14 residues. Trimming stripped 0 bases from V and 3 bases from J, with 8 bases between. CDR1 SGHAT and CDR2 FQNNGV come from the germline V gene. Here the CDR3 DNA reads TGTGCCAGCAGCTTAGAGTTCAGGGAAGAGACCCAGTACTTC. This codes for CASSLEFREETQYF. Looking up the rest from reference TRBV11-2 and TRBJ2-5 gives the full variable domain: EAGVAQSPRYKIIEKRQSVAFWCNPISGHATLYWYQQILGQGPKLLIQFQNNGVVDDSQLPKDRFSAERLKGVDSTLKIQPAKLEDSAVYLCASSLEFREETQYFGPGTRLLVL.

The V gene is TRBV15, the J gene TRBJ2-2; 9 nucleotides match TRBD1. This CDR3 spans 14 amino acids. Germline V gives CDR1 LNHNV, CDR2 YYDKDF (reference sequence). The V segment lost 9 bases and the J segment 8 bases; nucleotides outside the gene matches: 10. The DNA of the CDR3 is TGTGCCACAAACACAGGGGGCGCAGAGGGGGAGCTGTTTTTT. Its translation is CATNTGGAEGELFF.

The V and J genes are TRBV19 and TRBJ2-7, with D possibly being TRBD2 (5 bases). Between the trimmed V and J ends, which lost 0 bases and 7 bases, there was a span of 10 bases. Germline V gene data show CDR1 as LNHDA and CDR2 as SQIVND (reference sequence). There are 13 residues in the CDR3. The CDR3 DNA reads TGTGCCAGTAGTATAGACCTGACGGGAGAGCAGTACTTC. Translating it yields CASSIDLTGEQYF.

In this sample, this clone turned up a few times. The CDR3 protein is CASSLKDRVTEAFF. CDR3 bases: TGTGCCAGCAGCTTGAAGGACAGGGTAACTGAAGCTTTCTTT. The chain recombines TRBV13 with TRBJ1-1; 8 bases map to TRBD1. CDR3 length equals 14 residues. V dropped 3 bases and J dropped 5; count of bases not matched to a gene: 5. In germline, CDR1 is PRHDT, CDR2 FYEKMQ (reference sequence).

This chain connects TRBV27 to TRBJ2-5, with TRBD1 matching 11 bases. V lost 0 bases, J lost 4 bases, and 4 bases stayed unmatched. The CDR3 extends over 16 amino acids. Germline assignment: CDR1 MNHEY and CDR2 SMNVEV (reference sequence). CDR3 in amino acids: CASSLSGTGGGETQYF. Written as DNA, the CDR3 is TGTGCCAGCAGTTTATCAGGGACAGGGGGGGGAGAGACCCAGTACTTC.

This clone was recorded once. This chain connects TRBV28 to TRBJ1-2, with a possible D match to TRBD1 (5 bases). Germline V gene sequence: CDR1 MDHEN, CDR2 SYDVKM. The CDR3 runs to 13 residues. The ends were cut back, 2 bases at V and 6 bases at J, with 10 bases in the middle. As DNA, the CDR3 is TGTGCCAGCAGTTTACCCGCAGGGAATGGCTACACCTTC. Its protein is CASSLPAGNGYTF.